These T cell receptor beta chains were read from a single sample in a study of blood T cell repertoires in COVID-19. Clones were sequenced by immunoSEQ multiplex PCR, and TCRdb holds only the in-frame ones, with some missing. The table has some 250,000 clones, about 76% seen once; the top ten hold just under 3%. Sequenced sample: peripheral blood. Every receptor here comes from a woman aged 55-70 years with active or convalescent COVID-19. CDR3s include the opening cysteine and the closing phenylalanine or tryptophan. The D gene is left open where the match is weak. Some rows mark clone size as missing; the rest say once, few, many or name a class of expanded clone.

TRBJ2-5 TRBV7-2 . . TGTGCCAGCAGCTTAAACCCGAGGTCCACCCCAGAGACCCAGTACTTC CASSLNPRSTPETQYF
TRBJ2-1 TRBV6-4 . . TGTGCCAGCAGTGAGACCCGCGGGAACAATGAGCAGTTCTTC CASSETRGNNEQFF
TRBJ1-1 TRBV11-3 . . TGTGCCAGCAGCTTAGAGGGCCACCACACTGAAGCTTTCTTT CASSLEGHHTEAFF
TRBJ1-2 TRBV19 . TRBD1 TGTGCCAGTAATTCGGGGGACAGGGTTAACTATGGCTACACCTTC CASNSGDRVNYGYTF
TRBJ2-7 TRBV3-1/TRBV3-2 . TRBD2 TGTGCCAGCAGCCAAGGACGGGGGGATTACGAGCAGTACTTC CASSQGRGDYEQYF
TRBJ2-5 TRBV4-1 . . TGCGCCAGCAGCCATGGGTCAGGGGGGCAAGAGACCCAGTACTTC CASSHGSGGQETQYF
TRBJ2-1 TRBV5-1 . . TGCGCCAGCAGCCGGGAGGGGGCCCGTCGTGAGCAGTTCTTC CASSREGARREQFF
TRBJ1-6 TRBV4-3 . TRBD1 TGCGCCAGCAGCCAAGAGCCACCCCGGGACAGGGGTTTCAGCCCCGATTCACCCCTCCACTTT CASSQEPPRDRGFSPDSPLHF
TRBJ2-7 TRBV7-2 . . TGTGCCAGCAGCTTAGACACCTACGAGCAGTACTTC CASSLDTYEQYF
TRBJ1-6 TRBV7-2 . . TGTGCCAGCAGCTTAGCTGCCCAGGGCCTAGTTTTGCCCCTCCACTTT CASSLAAQGLVLPLHF
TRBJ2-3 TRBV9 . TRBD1 TGTGCCAGCAGCCTCGGACAGGGTCAACACACAGATACGCAGTATTTT CASSLGQGQHTDTQYF
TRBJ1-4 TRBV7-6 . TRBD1 TGTGCCAGCAGCTCTGACAGGGGGGATGAAAAACTGTTTTTT CASSSDRGDEKLFF
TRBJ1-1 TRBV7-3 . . TGTGCCAGCAGCTTCCAAGGGGGTGGCACTGAAGCTTTCTTT CASSFQGGGTEAFF
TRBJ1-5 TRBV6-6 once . TGTGCCAGCAGTTACTGGGCAGGCGATCAGCCCCAGCATTTT CASSYWAGDQPQHF
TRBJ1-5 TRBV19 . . TGTGCCAGTAGTATACTGACAGAAAGTACTAGCAATCAGCCCCAGCATTTT CASSILTESTSNQPQHF
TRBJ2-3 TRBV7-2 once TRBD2 TGTGCCAGCAGCCCTCGCGCATTGGCGGGGGTATCAGATACGCAGTATTTT CASSPRALAGVSDTQYF
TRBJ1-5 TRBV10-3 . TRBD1 TGTGCCATCAGCCCCGACAGGGCGGACAATCAGCCCCAGCATTTT CAISPDRADNQPQHF
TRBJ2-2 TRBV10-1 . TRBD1 TGCGCCAGCAGTGATCAGGGGGCGGGCACCGGGGAGCTGTTTTTT CASSDQGAGTGELFF
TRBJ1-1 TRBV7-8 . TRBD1 TGTGCCAGCAGCTCGAAGAGGGACAGGCGGGGTGGGCACACTGAAGCTTTCTTT CASSSKRDRRGGHTEAFF
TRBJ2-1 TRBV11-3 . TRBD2 TGTGCCAGCAGCCGTATAGCGGGGGGCGGGAATGAGCAGTTCTTC CASSRIAGGGNEQFF
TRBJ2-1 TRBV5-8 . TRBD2 TGTGCCAGCAGCAAACACCGGAGGCTAGCGGGGGGGAGGAATGAGCAGTTCTTC CASSKHRRLAGGRNEQFF
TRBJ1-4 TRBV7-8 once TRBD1 TGTGCCAGCAGCTTAAGACAGGGGGCTGAAAAACTGTTTTTT CASSLRQGAEKLFF
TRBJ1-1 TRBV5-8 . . TGTGCCAGCAGCTTTCCCTGGCGGCCTGAAGCTTTCTTT CASSFPWRPEAFF
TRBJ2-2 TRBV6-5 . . TGTGCCAGCAGTTCCGGGGACACCCGAAACACCGGGGAGCTGTTTTTT CASSSGDTRNTGELFF
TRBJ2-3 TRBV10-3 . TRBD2 TGTGCCATCAGTTTACTAGCGGGGGGCACAGATACGCAGTATTTT CAISLLAGGTDTQYF
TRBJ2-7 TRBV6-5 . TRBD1 TGTGCCAGCAGTAACTCCCTAATAACAGGGGGCGGCGAGCAGTACTTC CASSNSLITGGGEQYF
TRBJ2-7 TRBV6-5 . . TGTGCCAGCAGTTACTCGCCGGGTCGGGACGAGCAGTACTTC CASSYSPGRDEQYF
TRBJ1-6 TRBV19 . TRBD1 TGTGCCAGTTCTACGGGACAGGGTATATCACCCCTCCACTTT CASSTGQGISPLHF
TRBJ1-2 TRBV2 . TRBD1 TGTGCCAGCAGAGACAGGGGAAGAGCTAACTATGGCTACACCTTC CASRDRGRANYGYTF